This T cell receptor (beta chain) originates from a study of blood T cell repertoires in COVID-19. Libraries were prepared by immunoSEQ multiplex PCR; TCRdb keeps only in-frame clonotypes and omits some of them. This sample yields tens of thousands of clones, of which about 90% are seen a single time; 6.4% belongs to the top ten. J gave up 5 bases and V 3 bases, and 9 bases lay outside the gene matches. The CDR3 extends over 15 amino acids. Germline V gene sequence: CDR1 ENHRY, CDR2 SYGVKD. Sequencing used peripheral blood. The origin of this receptor is a man aged 65 to 85 with active COVID-19. The chain links TRBV10-3 to TRBJ1-2; 7 nucleotides match TRBD1. The CDR3 DNA sequence: TGTGCCATCAGTGATGGGGACAGAGACCGATATGGCTACACCTTC. This codes for CAISDGDRDRYGYTF.